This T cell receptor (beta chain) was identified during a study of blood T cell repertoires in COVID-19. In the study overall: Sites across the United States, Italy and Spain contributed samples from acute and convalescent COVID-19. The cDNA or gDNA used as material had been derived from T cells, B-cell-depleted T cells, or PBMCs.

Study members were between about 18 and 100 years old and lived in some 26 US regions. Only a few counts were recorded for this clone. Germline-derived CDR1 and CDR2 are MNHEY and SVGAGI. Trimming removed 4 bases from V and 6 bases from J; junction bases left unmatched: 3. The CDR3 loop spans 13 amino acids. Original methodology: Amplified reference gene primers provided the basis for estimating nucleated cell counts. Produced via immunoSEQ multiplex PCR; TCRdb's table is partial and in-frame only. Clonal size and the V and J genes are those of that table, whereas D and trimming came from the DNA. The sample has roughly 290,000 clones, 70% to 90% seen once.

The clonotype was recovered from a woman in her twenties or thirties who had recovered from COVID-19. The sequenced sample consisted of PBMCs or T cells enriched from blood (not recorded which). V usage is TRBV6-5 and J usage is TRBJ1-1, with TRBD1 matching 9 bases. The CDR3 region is CASSSRTGAEAFF. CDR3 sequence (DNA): TGTGCCAGCAGTTCCCGGACAGGGGCTGAAGCTTTCTTT.